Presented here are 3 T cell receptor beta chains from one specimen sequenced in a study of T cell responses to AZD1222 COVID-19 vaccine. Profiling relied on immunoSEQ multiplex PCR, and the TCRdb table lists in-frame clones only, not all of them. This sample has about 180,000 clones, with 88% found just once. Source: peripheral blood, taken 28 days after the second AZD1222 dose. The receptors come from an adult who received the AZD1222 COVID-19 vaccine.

CDR3 coding DNA: TGCGCCAGCAGCTTGGCCGGTAAGGGGGCCGAGCAGTACTTC. It yields the protein CASSLAGKGAEQYF. The chain joins TRBV5-1 to TRBJ2-7; 7 bases align to TRBD1. V gave up 0 bases and J gave up 6 bases; unmatched junction bases: 6. The germline V gene has CDR1 SGHRS and CDR2 YFSETQ. The CDR3 loop spans 14 amino acids.

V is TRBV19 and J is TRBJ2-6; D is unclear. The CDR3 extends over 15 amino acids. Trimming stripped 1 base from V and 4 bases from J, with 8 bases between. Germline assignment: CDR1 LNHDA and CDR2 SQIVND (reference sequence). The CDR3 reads CASSIGPNGANVLTF. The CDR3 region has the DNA TGTGCCAGTAGTATAGGCCCGAACGGGGCCAACGTCCTGACTTTC.

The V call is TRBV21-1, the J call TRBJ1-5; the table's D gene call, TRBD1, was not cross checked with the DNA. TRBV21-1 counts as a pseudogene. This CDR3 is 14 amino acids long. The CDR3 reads CASSVSGQNQPQHF. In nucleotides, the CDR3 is TGTGCCAGCAGCGTATCGGGACAAAATCAGCCCCAGCATTTT.